The T cell receptor (beta chain) described here comes from a study of T cells in localized non-small cell lung cancer. Broader study findings: Longer overall survival was associated with a higher density of T cells in the blood. A median about 56 of the top 100 tumor clones appeared in adjacent lung. Tumor showed lower T cell clonality than uninvolved adjacent lung, where it was highest.

The CDR3 is 15 amino acids. Trimming removed 3 bases at V and 4 bases at J, with 16 bases between. The germline CDR1 and CDR2 sequences are LGHNA and YNFKEQ. Some clones are missing from TCRdb's copy, which holds only in-frame ones; the method was immunoSEQ multiplex PCR. Of some 25,000 clones listed, around 85% are singletons. In the case of this clone: What it recognizes is unknown.

The sequence came from an older male donor with stage II squamous cell lung carcinoma. Sequenced here: peripheral blood, sampled before any cancer treatment. V gene TRBV4-2 combines with J gene TRBJ2-7, with D perhaps matching TRBD1 (7 bases). The DNA of the CDR3 is TGTGCCAGCAGCCAGCAACCCCAGGGGGGTTACGAGCAGTACTTC. Its protein is CASSQQPQGGYEQYF.